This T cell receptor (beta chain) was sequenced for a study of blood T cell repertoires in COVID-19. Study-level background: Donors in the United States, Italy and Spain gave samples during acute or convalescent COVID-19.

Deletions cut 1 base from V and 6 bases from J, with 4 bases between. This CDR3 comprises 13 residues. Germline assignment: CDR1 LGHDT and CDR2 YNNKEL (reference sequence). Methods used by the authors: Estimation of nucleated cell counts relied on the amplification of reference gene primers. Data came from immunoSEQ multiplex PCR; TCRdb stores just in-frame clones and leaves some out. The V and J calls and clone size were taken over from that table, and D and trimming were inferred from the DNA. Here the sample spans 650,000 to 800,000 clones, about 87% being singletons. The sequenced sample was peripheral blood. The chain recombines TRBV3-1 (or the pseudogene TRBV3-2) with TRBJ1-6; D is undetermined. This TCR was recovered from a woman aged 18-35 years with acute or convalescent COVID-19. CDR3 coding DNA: TGTGCCAGCAGCCAAGTGAGTAATTCACCCCTCCACTTT. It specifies CASSQVSNSPLHF.